Described below is a single TCR beta chain sequence and its context. Other nucleotide sequences in the sample specify the same CDR3. Between the trimmed V and J ends, which lost 4 bases and 7 bases, there was a span of 10 bases. Germline values: CDR1 DFQATT, CDR2 SNEGSKA (reference sequence). The CDR3 totals 11 residues. This sample stems from a study of blood T cell repertoires in COVID-19. Turning to the study itself: In each case, the material was cDNA or gDNA derived from T cells, B-cell-depleted T cells, or PBMCs.

Assay used: immunoSEQ multiplex PCR; TCRdb lists only in-frame clones, some missing. The data hold about 220,000 clones, with roughly 87% observed a single time. This sequence originates from a man aged 35 to 55 with active or convalescent COVID-19. Sequencing was performed on peripheral blood. The genes are TRBV20-1 and TRBJ1-2; D perhaps matches TRBD1 (6 bases). CDR3 bases: TGCAGTGCTACAGGGGTCGGTGGCTACACCTTC. Residues: CSATGVGGYTF.